Listed below are T cell receptor beta chains from one sample, sequenced in a study of cytomegalovirus exposure and HLA in healthy donors. Method: immunoSEQ multiplex PCR; TCRdb's copy keeps in-frame clones and lacks some. The table shows approximately 190,000 clones, with around 73% occurring only once. Sequenced: PBMCs. The source of these receptors is a woman in her thirties in good health and CMV-seropositive. Each CDR3 is given with its conserved first and last residue. Fields, in order: J gene, D gene, V gene, clone size, CDR3 protein, CDR3 DNA. The D gene is left open where the match is weak. The size field is filled for only some rows; it gives once, few, many or a size class.

TRBJ2-5 | TRBD1 | TRBV27 | . | CASLSTGGTQYF | TGTGCCAGCCTATCGACAGGGGGGACCCAGTACTTC
TRBJ1-2 | TRBD1 | TRBV6-6 | . | CASSSTGGQGAFGYTF | TGTGCCAGCAGTTCCACGGGGGGACAGGGGGCGTTTGGCTACACCTTC
TRBJ1-5 | TRBD1 | TRBV28 | . | CASRLTGANQPQHF | TGTGCCAGCAGGTTGACAGGGGCCAATCAGCCCCAGCATTTT
TRBJ2-3 | TRBD2 | TRBV9 | . | CASSVGLAGGPDTQYF | TGTGCCAGCAGCGTCGGACTAGCGGGAGGGCCAGATACGCAGTATTTT
TRBJ2-3 | . | TRBV7-2 | . | CASSFVKSAQYF | TGTGCCAGCAGCTTCGTTAAGTCAGCGCAGTATTTT
TRBJ2-1 | . | TRBV2 | . | CASSGAGKKQFF | TGTGCCAGCAGTGGGGCAGGTAAAAAGCAGTTCTTC
TRBJ2-5 | TRBD2 | TRBV7-9 | . | CASSLEAGVRETQYF | TGTGCCAGCAGCTTAGAAGCGGGGGTGAGGGAGACCCAGTACTTC
TRBJ2-1 | . | TRBV5-1 | . | CASSLAPGGPYNEQFF | TGCGCCAGCAGCTTGGCTCCCGGGGGGCCGTACAATGAGCAGTTCTTC
TRBJ2-1 | TRBD2 | TRBV7-8 | . | CASSPLAGGPGNEQFF | TGTGCCAGCAGCCCACTAGCGGGGGGGCCTGGCAATGAGCAGTTCTTC
TRBJ2-5 | TRBD2 | TRBV7-3 | . | CASSPSGGRQETQYF | TGTGCCAGCAGCCCTAGCGGGGGGCGCCAAGAGACCCAGTACTTC
TRBJ1-6 | TRBD1 | TRBV10-3 | . | CATLPGTVSSPLHF | TGTGCCACCCTTCCCGGGACAGTATCCTCACCCCTCCACTTT
TRBJ2-7 | . | TRBV28 | . | CASIGTGAWREQYF | TGTGCCAGCATTGGGACGGGAGCATGGCGCGAGCAGTACTTC
TRBJ1-1 | . | TRBV28 | . | CASRQRGNTEAFF | TGTGCCAGCAGACAAAGAGGAAACACTGAAGCTTTCTTT
TRBJ1-1 | . | TRBV10-3 | . | CAISVAADTEAFF | TGTGCCATCAGTGTGGCCGCGGACACTGAAGCTTTCTTT
TRBJ2-3 | TRBD2 | TRBV6-5 | . | CASSPGGLADTQYF | TGTGCCAGCAGTCCCGGGGGGTTAGCAGATACGCAGTATTTT
TRBJ2-1 | TRBD1 | TRBV29-1 | once | CNVGTGYNEQFF | TGCAACGTGGGGACAGGGTACAATGAGCAGTTCTTC
TRBJ1-5 | TRBD1 | TRBV7-8 | . | CASSLGSGGRPQHF | TGTGCCAGCAGCTTAGGGTCAGGGGGCCGGCCCCAGCATTTT
TRBJ2-7 | . | TRBV11-1 | . | CASSVQGYEQYF | TGTGCCAGCAGCGTACAGGGCTACGAGCAGTACTTC
TRBJ1-1 | . | TRBV19 | . | CASSTRQIMNTEAFF | TGTGCCAGTAGTACGCGACAGATAATGAACACTGAAGCTTTCTTT
TRBJ2-5 | . | TRBV7-2 | . | CASSRNRDTSQETQYF | TGTGCCAGCAGCAGAAACCGGGACACCTCACAAGAGACCCAGTACTTC
TRBJ1-1 | . | TRBV11-2 | . | CASSLALAAEAFF | TGTGCCAGCAGCTTAGCGTTGGCGGCTGAAGCTTTCTTT
TRBJ2-7 | TRBD1 | TRBV23-1 | . | CASSQSRGQGTYEQYF | TGCGCCAGCAGTCAATCGAGAGGACAGGGAACCTACGAGCAGTACTTC
TRBJ1-1 | . | TRBV6-6 | . | CASSLGGWTEAFF | TGTGCCAGCAGTTTAGGGGGATGGACTGAAGCTTTCTTT
TRBJ2-7 | . | TRBV9 | few | CASSEISGGAQYF | TGTGCCAGCAGCGAGATTAGCGGAGGTGCGCAGTACTTC
TRBJ1-3 | . | TRBV7-2 | . | CASSVGGQENTIYF | TGTGCCAGCAGCGTAGGGGGACAAGAGAACACCATATATTTT
TRBJ2-5 | TRBD1 | TRBV4-2 | . | CASSQGTGDQETQYF | TGTGCCAGCAGCCAAGGGACAGGGGATCAAGAGACCCAGTACTTC
TRBJ2-7 | TRBD1 | TRBV5-3 | . | CAGAYRGQGSYEQYF | TGTGCCGGAGCTTACAGGGGACAGGGCTCCTACGAGCAGTACTTC
TRBJ2-7 | TRBD1 | TRBV10-3 | . | CAIGTVSYEQYF | TGTGCCATCGGGACAGTTTCCTACGAGCAGTACTTC
TRBJ2-1 | TRBD2 | TRBV7-2 | . | CASSLERGSSYNEQFF | TGTGCCAGCAGCTTAGAGCGGGGGAGCTCCTACAATGAGCAGTTCTTC
TRBJ2-7 | TRBD1 | TRBV28 | . | CASSGSRGQSIYEQYF | TGTGCCAGCAGTGGGTCCAGGGGGCAGAGTATCTACGAGCAGTACTTC
TRBJ2-5 | TRBD2 | TRBV5-4 | . | CASSSAGREETQYF | TGTGCCAGCAGCTCAGCAGGGAGGGAAGAGACCCAGTACTTC
TRBJ2-7 | TRBD1 | TRBV4-1 | . | CASRPGTGGPYEQYF | TGCGCCAGCAGACCCGGGACAGGGGGCCCCTACGAGCAGTACTTC
TRBJ2-6 | TRBD2 | TRBV18 | . | CASSLAGGPSGANVLTF | TGTGCCAGCTCACTAGCGGGGGGACCCTCTGGGGCCAACGTCCTGACTTTC
TRBJ1-1 | TRBD1 | TRBV7-9 | . | CASSPQGARNTEAFF | TGTGCCAGCAGCCCGCAGGGGGCCAGGAACACTGAAGCTTTCTTT
TRBJ2-6 | . | TRBV4-2 | . | CASSHLRGDGANVLTF | TGTGCCAGCAGCCACCTCAGGGGAGATGGGGCCAACGTCCTGACTTTC
TRBJ1-5 | . | TRBV4-3 | . | CASSQELWYSNQPQHF | TGCGCCAGCAGCCAGGAGCTATGGTATAGCAATCAGCCCCAGCATTTT
TRBJ1-1 | . | TRBV7-6 | . | CASSLVTVGGGTEAFF | TGTGCCAGCAGCTTAGTAACAGTTGGGGGAGGGACTGAAGCTTTCTTT
TRBJ2-7 | TRBD1 | TRBV7-8 | . | CASSWGQSYEQYF | TGTGCCAGCAGCTGGGGACAGTCCTACGAGCAGTACTTC
TRBJ2-3 | TRBD2 | TRBV4-3 | . | CASSQELAGDTDTQYF | TGCGCCAGCAGCCAAGAATTAGCGGGGGACACAGATACGCAGTATTTT
TRBJ2-7 | . | TRBV18 | . | CASSPTESYEQYF | TGTGCCAGCTCACCAACTGAATCCTACGAGCAGTACTTC
TRBJ1-6 | . | TRBV6-5 | few | CASRATLGGDSPLHF | TGTGCCAGCAGGGCCACCTTGGGGGGTGATTCACCCCTCCACTTT
TRBJ1-1 | TRBD1 | TRBV29-1 | . | CSVDRAGNTEAFF | TGCAGCGTAGACAGGGCTGGAAACACTGAAGCTTTCTTT
TRBJ2-6 | . | TRBV30 | . | CAWSVGGAPSGANVLTF | TGTGCCTGGAGTGTGGGGGGGGCCCCCTCTGGGGCCAACGTCCTGACTTTC
TRBJ1-1 | . | TRBV4-1 | . | CASSQDSQRSEAFF | TGCGCCAGCAGCCAAGACTCCCAGAGGTCTGAAGCTTTCTTT
TRBJ1-5 | . | TRBV15 | . | CAIGRGNQPQHF | TGTGCCATAGGGAGAGGCAATCAGCCCCAGCATTTT
TRBJ2-1 | . | TRBV5-1 | . | CASSLVSSTRSYNEQFF | TGCGCCAGCAGCTTGGTTTCTTCGACTAGATCCTACAATGAGCAGTTCTTC
TRBJ2-1 | . | TRBV7-2 | . | CASNDRLTEQFF | TGTGCCAGCAACGACCGACTAACTGAGCAGTTCTTC
TRBJ1-1 | TRBD1 | TRBV29-1 | . | CSVEDRTNTEAFF | TGCAGCGTTGAGGACAGGACGAACACTGAAGCTTTCTTT
TRBJ1-1 | . | TRBV7-3 | few | CASKSEMNTEAFF | TGTGCCAGCAAATCAGAAATGAACACTGAAGCTTTCTTT
TRBJ1-2 | . | TRBV6-6 | . | CASSPKTGPNYGYTF | TGTGCCAGCAGTCCCAAGACAGGACCCAACTATGGCTACACCTTC
TRBJ1-1 | . | TRBV29-1 | . | CSVERGSNTEAFF | TGCAGCGTTGAACGGGGAAGTAACACTGAAGCTTTCTTT
TRBJ2-5 | TRBD2 | TRBV5-1 | . | CASSLGLAGGQETQYF | TGCGCCAGCAGCTTGGGCCTAGCGGGGGGTCAAGAGACCCAGTACTTC
TRBJ1-2 | TRBD1 | TRBV4-3 | . | CASSPGTGDYGYTF | TGCGCCAGCAGCCCTGGGACAGGCGATTATGGCTACACCTTC
TRBJ2-7 | . | TRBV4-2 | . | CASSQEPGGEQYF | TGTGCCAGCAGCCAAGAACCAGGGGGGGAGCAGTACTTC
TRBJ2-1 | TRBD2 | TRBV4-1 | . | CASSQHGTSGSGDEQFF | TGCGCCAGCAGCCAACACGGGACTAGCGGGTCCGGGGATGAGCAGTTCTTC
TRBJ2-5 | TRBD2 | TRBV30 | . | CAWSVRLAGGQETQYF | TGTGCCTGGAGTGTAAGGCTAGCGGGGGGTCAAGAGACCCAGTACTTC
TRBJ2-2 | . | TRBV7-2 | . | CARTWAGAGNTGELFF | TGTGCCAGGACCTGGGCAGGGGCCGGGAACACCGGGGAGCTGTTTTTT
TRBJ2-3 | TRBD2 | TRBV5-1 | . | CASSLDGSGGAVDTQYF | TGCGCCAGCAGCTTGGATGGTAGCGGGGGGGCCGTAGATACGCAGTATTTT